These 10 T cell receptor beta chains were sequenced from one sample in a study of T cell responses to AZD1222 COVID-19 vaccine. The method was immunoSEQ multiplex PCR; TCRdb's version includes in-frame clones alone and lacks a portion of them. This repertoire includes 150,000 or so clones. The sample taken for sequencing was peripheral blood. The source of these receptors is an adult in good health.

The J gene is TRBJ1-1, the V gene TRBV10-1, with TRBD1 matching 9 bases. V lost 6 bases, J lost 6 bases, and 8 bases stayed unmatched. Germline CDR1 and CDR2: WNHNN and SYGVQD (reference sequence). This CDR3 is built from 14 residues. The CDR3 region is CASSGQGKDSEAFF. Here the CDR3 DNA reads TGCGCCAGCAGCGGACAGGGGAAAGATTCTGAAGCTTTCTTT.

This chain joins TRBV6-5 and TRBJ2-6; possible D gene TRBD1, 5 bases. Germline V gives CDR1 MNHEY, CDR2 SVGAGI. The CDR3 has 14 amino acids. The V end was cut by 10 bases, the J end by 0 bases, with 10 bases between. The CDR3 is CATDSPSGANVLTF. In DNA form, the CDR3 reads TGTGCCACCGACAGCCCCTCTGGGGCCAACGTCCTGACTTTC.

V and J are TRBV21-1 and TRBJ1-5. TRBV21-1 is noted as a pseudogene. The CDR3 contains 14 residues. The CDR3 DNA reads TGTGCCAGCAGCATGCCTGGGGGAGAAGGTCCCCAGCATTTT. Translated: CASSMPGGEGPQHF.

This chain joins TRBV5-1 and TRBJ1-1, with 7 bases matching TRBD1. The CDR3 has 14 amino acids. Losses at the gene ends were 2 bases for V and 4 bases for J; bases not matched to a gene: 5. Germline CDR1 and CDR2: SGHRS and YFSETQ. This chain's CDR3 is CASSFSPGGTEAFF. For the CDR3, the DNA is TGCGCCAGCAGCTTCAGCCCAGGGGGCACTGAAGCTTTCTTT.

The chain joins TRBV6-2 or TRBV6-3 to TRBJ1-3; D is undetermined. The germline CDR1 and CDR2 sequences are MNHEY and SVGEGT. V lost 2 bases to trimming and J lost 0 bases, with 14 bases between them. The CDR3 is made up of 17 amino acids. The CDR3 DNA follows: TGTGCCAGCAGTTACGCATCGGGGTCTTACTCTGGAAACACCATATATTTT. This gives the protein CASSYASGSYSGNTIYF.

J is TRBJ2-7 and V is TRBV7-6; weak D call: TRBD1 (8 bases). This CDR3 is built from 15 residues. V lost 3 bases and J lost 1, with 13 bases in between. From germline, CDR1 is SGHVS and CDR2 FNYEAQ. CDR3 region: CASSFNRGGSYEQYF. CDR3 bases: TGTGCCAGCAGCTTCAACAGGGGGGGGTCCTACGAGCAGTACTTC.

V is TRBV7-8 and J is TRBJ1-1, with D possibly being TRBD1 (5 bases). This CDR3 contains 13 residues. V lost 5 bases and J 1 base, leaving 8 bases between the germline ends. Germline assignment: CDR1 SGHVS and CDR2 FQNEAQ. The chain's CDR3 is CASSPGPNTEAFF. The CDR3 coding sequence is TGTGCCAGCAGCCCAGGGCCGAACACTGAAGCTTTCTTT.

The V gene is TRBV9, the J gene TRBJ2-7; D not certain. The germline CDR1 and CDR2 sequences are SGDLS and YYNGEE. The CDR3 extends over 16 amino acids. Trimming took 4 bases from V and 2 from J, leaving 19 bases between them. The CDR3 sequence: CASSLGFQEGAYEQYF. The CDR3, as DNA: TGTGCCAGCAGCCTCGGTTTCCAGGAAGGAGCCTACGAGCAGTACTTC.

The CDR3 DNA follows: TGTGCCAGCAGCTTAAGGGTCGGGGGTCCTTTGAACACCATATATTTT. Amino acids: CASSLRVGGPLNTIYF. The chain couples TRBV7-8 to TRBJ1-3, with D perhaps matching TRBD1 (5 bases). V was clipped by 2 bases and J by 7 bases, with 18 bases between them. Germline V gene lookup returns CDR1 SGHVS and CDR2 FQNEAQ. The CDR3 covers 16 residues. Looking up the rest from reference TRBV7-8 and TRBJ1-3 gives the full variable domain: GAGVSQSPRYKVAKRGQDVALRCDPISGHVSLFWYQQALGQGPEFLTYFQNEAQLDKSGLPSDRFFAERPEGSVSTLKIQRTQQEDSAVYLCASSLRVGGPLNTIYFGEGSWLTVV.

The genes are TRBV28 and TRBJ2-3, with D unresolved. Per germline, CDR1 MDHEN and CDR2 SYDVKM. This CDR3 comprises 17 residues. The germline V and J ends were trimmed by 5 bases and 6 bases, with 24 bases remaining between them. This CDR3 reads CASSLLGSGPSVDTQYF. The CDR3 DNA reads TGTGCCAGCAGTCTCTTGGGATCCGGACCCTCGGTTGATACGCAGTATTTT.